Below, 23 T cell receptor beta chains from the same sample are listed, as sequenced in a study of glioma-infiltrating T cells (dated by TCRdb to the mid-2010s). Sequencing was carried out with an Illumina MiSeq. The iRepertoire nested amplicon-rescue multiplex PCR (arm-PCR) platform was used to amplify TCR alpha and beta CDR3 regions from RNA. TCRdb took the public reads, trimmed them with fastp at Q25, ran MiXCR for clone calling and kept in-frame beta chains. Each CDR3 protein gets just one entry, which takes the most common genes and DNA from the rows behind it. This sample lists 400,000 or so distinct CDR3 sequences; approximately 42% were detected once. 12% of the sample rests with the top ten. Input material: glioma tissue, nonneoplastic brain tissue, or PBMCs (not recorded which). The receptors derive from a human donor with low-grade glioma or glioblastoma, undergoing nonglioma brain surgery, or in good health (not recorded which).

In its sample, this clonotype was seen a few times. The chain joins TRBV7-6 to TRBJ1-2; D may be TRBD1 (5 bases). This CDR3 region has 13 residues. Germline loops: CDR1 SGHVS, CDR2 FNYEAQ. V gave up 2 bases and J gave up 5 bases, with 9 bases separating them. CDR3 DNA sequence: TGTGCCAGCAGCTTAACCGGGACTTATGGCTACACCTTC. As protein: CASSLTGTYGYTF. The full variable domain, its missing parts supplied by reference TRBV7-6 and TRBJ1-2, is GAGVSQSPRYKVTKRGQDVALRCDPISGHVSLYWYRQALGQGPEFLTYFNYEAQQDKSGLPNDRFSAERPEGSISTLTIQRTEQRDSAMYRCASSLTGTYGYTFGSGTRLTVV.

In regard to this clonotype: An end of the junction does not agree with germline; a read error may underlie this. The chain recombines TRBV5-1 with TRBJ2-7, with 7 bases fitting TRBD2. Germline CDR1 SGHRS, CDR2 YFSETQ. The CDR3 totals 16 residues. The CDR3 here is CASSLGLADSYHEEYF. CDR3 DNA: TGCGCCAGCAGCTTAGGCCTAGCGGACTCCTACCACGAGGAGTACTTC.

Many counts were recorded for this clonotype. The CDR3 protein is CASSLAGNQPQHF. The CDR3 DNA reads as TGTGCCAGCAGTTTAGCAGGGAATCAGCCCCAGCATTTT. The chain employs TRBV27 and TRBJ1-5; TRBD1 is a possible D gene (5 bases). This CDR3 has 13 amino acids. Germline V gives CDR1 MNHEY, CDR2 SMNVEV (reference sequence). V was clipped by 2 bases and J by 4 bases, with 6 bases between them.

The chain combines TRBV14 with TRBJ2-1; no clear D. Trimming removed 0 bases at V and 6 bases at J, with 18 bases between. This CDR3 is built from 17 residues. Germline lookup yields CDR1 SGHDN and CDR2 FVKESK. CDR3 nucleotides: TGTGCCAGCAGCCAAGAAAAGTCCAGGAACGGTCTCAATGAGCAGTTCTTC. It codes for CASSQEKSRNGLNEQFF.

This clonotype has ten or more counts. This chain uses TRBV27 with TRBJ2-7; D not resolved. CDR1 is MNHEY and CDR2 is SMNVEV in the germline V gene (reference sequence). The CDR3 has 15 residues. Trimming stripped 3 bases from V and 2 bases from J, with 14 bases between. The CDR3 nucleotides are TGTGCCAGCAGTTTCCTGGGCAGTATCGCCTACGAGCAGTACTTC. Amino acids: CASSFLGSIAYEQYF.

A note on this clonotype: Since the CDR3 does not end with the conserved phenylalanine or tryptophan, this likely comes from a read error. It is unclear where the CDR3 begins or ends on the DNA, so no DNA is shown, and the CDR3 is as TCRdb lists it. The chain carries TRBV6-1 and TRBJ1-1; the table's D call TRBD1 went unverified against the DNA. Germline-derived CDR1 and CDR2 are MNHNS and SASEGT. The CDR3 length equals 11 residues, ends included. CDR3 sequence reads: CASSQGAEAFL.

This clonotype has a count of ten or more. The chain uses TRBV28 and TRBJ1-1; 10 nucleotides match TRBD1. Trimming removed 6 bases from V and 10 bases from J; junction bases left unmatched: 14. The CDR3 spans 15 residues. CDR1 and CDR2 (germline): MDHEN, SYDVKM. CDR3 sequence reads: CASSFIDRGQGLAFF. In DNA form, the CDR3 reads TGTGCCAGCAGCTTCATAGACAGGGGGCAAGGGTTAGCTTTCTTT.

J is TRBJ1-1 and V is TRBV6-2 or TRBV6-3; perhaps TRBD1 as D (6 bases). The CDR3 has 15 residues. Germline V gene data show CDR1 as MNHEY and CDR2 as SVGEGT. Trimming removed 6 bases from V and 1 base from J, with 15 bases in between. The CDR3 is CASSVGGSANTEAFF. CDR3 DNA: TGTGCCAGCAGCGTAGGGGGTAGCGCGAACACTGAAGCTTTCTTT.

Remarks on this clonotype: A much larger clone lies a single base off, so this may be a read error. The chain recombines TRBV27 with TRBJ2-7; 9 bases fit TRBD1. Near its end, the DNA agrees better with TRBJ2-1, so the J call may be wrong. This CDR3 is 16 amino acids long. Germline assignment: CDR1 MNHEY and CDR2 SMNVEV (reference sequence). DNA for the CDR3: TGTGCCACCAGCGCTCACCGGGACAGGGCAGGCGATGAGCAGTTCTTC. Translated, it gives CATSAHRDRAGDEQFF.

In regard to this clonotype: Relative to the germline gene, one junction end is altered; a read error may explain this. This sequence joins TRBV20-1 and TRBJ2-1; possible D gene TRBD2, 5 bases. This CDR3 is 11 amino acids long. The germline CDR1 and CDR2 sequences are DFQATT and SNEGSKA (reference sequence). CDR3 region: CSARYRYERYF. The CDR3 DNA reads TGCAGTGCTAGATATAGGTACGAGCGGTACTTC.

The chain is built from TRBV5-1 and TRBJ2-1, with 10 bases matching TRBD1. The junction had 6 bases not matched to a gene; V was cut back by 5 bases and J by 4 bases. This CDR3 contains 15 residues. Germline CDR1 is SGHRS and CDR2 is YFSETQ. The DNA of the CDR3 is TGCGCCAGCAGTCCCGGACAGGGGGTTTACAATGAGCAGTTCTTC. It is translated as CASSPGQGVYNEQFF.

The chain combines TRBV20-1 with TRBJ2-3, with unresolved D. Germline V gives CDR1 DFQATT, CDR2 SNEGSKA (reference sequence). The CDR3 has 12 residues. The V end lost 5 bases, the J end lost 6 bases, and 12 bases lay between the germline ends. The CDR3 region has the DNA TGCAGTGCTGCTGGGCCCCTGGATACGCAGTATTTT. This translates into CSAAGPLDTQYF.

This clonotype was detected a few times. The chain has TRBV20-1 and TRBJ1-5, with TRBD1 matching over 8 bases. Germline-derived CDR1 and CDR2 are DFQATT and SNEGSKA (reference sequence). J was trimmed by 2 bases and V by 5 bases; bases with no gene match: 5. This CDR3 contains 14 residues. CDR3 sequence (DNA): TGCAGTGCTCCTACAGGGGGAGGCAATCAGCCCCAGCATTTT. This gives the protein CSAPTGGGNQPQHF.

Comments on this clonotype: A much larger clone lies a single base off, so this may be a read error. V usage is TRBV25-1 and J usage is TRBJ1-1; no definite D call. The CDR3 loop spans 14 amino acids. The V end lost 4 bases, the J end lost 0 bases, and 9 bases lay between the germline ends. CDR1 is MGHDK, CDR2 SYGVNS, per germline. The CDR3 sequence: CASSGYGLNTEAFF. The CDR3 DNA is TGTGCCAGCAGTGGTTACGGATTGAACACTGAAGCTTTCTTT.

A note on this clonotype: A much larger clone differs by one base, so this may be a read error. The V and J genes are TRBV27 and TRBJ1-5; 7 nucleotides agree with TRBD1. The CDR3 is made up of 14 amino acids. Germline assignment: CDR1 MNHEY and CDR2 SMNVEV (reference sequence). Trimming took 7 bases from V and 6 from J; bases not matched to a gene: 9. The CDR3 here is CASNVKDRSQPQHF. The CDR3 DNA reads as TGTGCCAGCAATGTTAAGGACAGGTCTCAGCCCCAGCATTTT.

This clonotype turned up a few times. The V and J genes are TRBV4-1 and TRBJ1-2, with 7 bases fitting TRBD1. The CDR3 consists of 15 residues. Germline-derived CDR1 and CDR2 are MGHRA and YSYEKL. The V and J ends lost 4 bases and 2 bases, in that order; junction bases with no gene match: 7. In nucleotides, the CDR3 is TGCGCCAGCAGCCCCCGGGACAGCCCAAACTATGGCTACACCTTC. Amino acids: CASSPRDSPNYGYTF.

This clonotype was seen a few times. V is TRBV14 and J is TRBJ2-3; 11 bases line up with TRBD2. This CDR3 is 14 amino acids long. The V and J ends lost 5 bases and 8 bases, in that order; junction bases with no gene match: 6. Germline V CDR1 and CDR2: SGHDN, FVKESK. CDR3 coding DNA: TGTGCCAGCAGCTACCCGGGACTAGCGGTTACGCAGTATTTT. It is translated as CASSYPGLAVTQYF.

Comments on this clonotype: It may be a read error: a sequence one base away is much more abundant. CDR3 nucleotide sequence: TGTGCCAGCAGTTATTGGACAGCGAACACTAAAGCTTTCTTT. This codes for CASSYWTANTKAFF. The chain couples TRBV6-2 or TRBV6-3 to TRBJ1-1; weak D call: TRBD1 (6 bases). The CDR3 length is 14 residues. From germline, CDR1 is MNHEY and CDR2 SVGEGT.

The chain combines TRBV7-2 with TRBJ2-3, with a tentative D call TRBD2 (6 bases). Trimming shortened V by 6 bases and J by 3 bases, and 16 bases separated the two germline ends. The CDR3 runs to 15 residues. The germline gives CDR1 SGHTA, CDR2 FQGNSA. CDR3 coding DNA: TGTGCCAGCAGACCGGGTCCCGGGGGTACAGATACGCAGTATTTT. The encoded protein is CASRPGPGGTDTQYF.

A note on this clonotype: Being one base from a much bigger clone, this may be a read error. V usage is TRBV6-2 or TRBV6-3 and J usage is TRBJ2-1, with D unresolved. Germline CDR1 is MNHEY and CDR2 is SVGEGT. The CDR3 has 16 residues. V lost 6 bases, J lost 1 base, and 16 bases lay in between. CDR3 sequence: CASRLPNGSSYNEQFF. CDR3 nucleotides: TGTGCCAGCAGACTACCTAACGGTAGTTCCTACAATGAGCAGTTCTTC.

To note about this clonotype: The junction departs from the called germline gene at one end, perhaps through a read error. This rearrangement joins TRBV28 to TRBJ2-7; TRBD1 is a possible D gene (6 bases). The CDR3 spans 13 residues. Germline assignment: CDR1 MDHEN and CDR2 SYDVKM. CDR3 sequence (DNA): TGTGCCAGCAGTTTTGGGGGCTCCTACGAGCGGTACTTC. Protein: CASSFGGSYERYF.

This chain connects TRBV27 to TRBJ1-6, with 11 bases identical to TRBD1. Germline V lookup: CDR1 MNHEY, CDR2 SMNVEV (reference sequence). V lost 4 bases, J lost 8 bases, and 4 bases stayed unmatched. The CDR3 spans 15 residues. CDR3 DNA: TGTGCCAGCAGTTCAGGGACAGGGGGTCATTCACCCCTCCACTTT. Protein sequence: CASSSGTGGHSPLHF.

The sample holds many counts of this clonotype. The V and J genes are TRBV28 and TRBJ1-1; unclear D gene. This CDR3 has 11 residues. Per the germline V gene, CDR1 is MDHEN and CDR2 is SYDVKM. The ends were cut back, 5 bases at V and 11 bases at J, with 12 bases in the middle. CDR3 DNA sequence: TGTGCCAGCAGTCACGGGCGTAAGGCTTTCTTT. It specifies CASSHGRKAFF.